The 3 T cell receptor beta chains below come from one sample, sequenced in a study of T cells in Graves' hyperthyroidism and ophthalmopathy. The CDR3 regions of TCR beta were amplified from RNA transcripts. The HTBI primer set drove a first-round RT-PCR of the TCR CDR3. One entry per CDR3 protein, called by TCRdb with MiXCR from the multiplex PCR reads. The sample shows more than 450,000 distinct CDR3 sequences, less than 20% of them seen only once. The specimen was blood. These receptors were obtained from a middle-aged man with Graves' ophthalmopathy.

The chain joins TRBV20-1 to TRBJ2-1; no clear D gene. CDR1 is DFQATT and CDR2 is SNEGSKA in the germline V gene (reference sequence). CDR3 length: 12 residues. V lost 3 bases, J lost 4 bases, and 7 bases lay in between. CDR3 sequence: CSARAEYNEQFF. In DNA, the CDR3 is TGCAGTGCTAGGGCTGAGTACAATGAGCAGTTCTTC.

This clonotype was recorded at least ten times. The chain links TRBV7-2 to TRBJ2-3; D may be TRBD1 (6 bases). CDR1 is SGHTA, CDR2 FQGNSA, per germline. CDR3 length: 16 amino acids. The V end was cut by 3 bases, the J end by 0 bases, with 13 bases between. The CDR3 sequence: CASSFGTRKSTDTQYF. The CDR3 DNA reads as TGTGCCAGCAGCTTCGGGACAAGAAAAAGCACAGATACGCAGTATTTT.

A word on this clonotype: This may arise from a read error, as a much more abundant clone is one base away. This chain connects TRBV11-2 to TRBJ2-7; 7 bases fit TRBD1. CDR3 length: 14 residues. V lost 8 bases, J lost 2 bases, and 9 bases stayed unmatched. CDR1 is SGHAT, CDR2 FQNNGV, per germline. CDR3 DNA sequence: TGTGCCAGCGGCCCCGGGGACAGACCCTACGAGCAGTACTTC. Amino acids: CASGPGDRPYEQYF.